The 3 T cell receptor beta chains below come from one sample, sequenced in a study of T cells after yellow fever vaccination. TCRdb analysed the 5' RACE reads with MiXCR anew, one entry per CDR3 protein. This table holds about 630,000 distinct CDR3 sequences, around 12% found once. Sequencing used PBMCs, obtained on the day of the yellow fever booster vaccination. The receptor set was obtained from a man aged 25-45 years who received the YFV17D yellow fever vaccine.

In its sample, this clonotype was seen a few times. The V and J genes are TRBV20-1 and TRBJ2-1; a possible D gene is TRBD2 (7 bases). This CDR3 region has 12 residues. Germline V gene sequence: CDR1 DFQATT, CDR2 SNEGSKA (reference sequence). The V end lost 1 base, the J end lost 8 bases, and 9 bases lay between the germline ends. This chain's CDR3 is CSARVGGDEQFF. As DNA, the CDR3 is TGCAGTGCTAGAGTAGGGGGGGATGAGCAGTTCTTC.

The V call is TRBV7-8, the J call TRBJ1-2; D is unresolved. Germline-derived CDR1 and CDR2 are SGHVS and FQNEAQ. The V and J ends lost 5 bases and 8 bases respectively, with 18 bases between them. The CDR3 covers 14 residues. The CDR3, as DNA: TGTGCCAGCAGCCCTGTATTCACCGGCGTGGGCTACACCTTC. Translating it yields CASSPVFTGVGYTF. Full variable domain (outside the CDR3, taken from reference TRBV7-8 and TRBJ1-2): GAGVSQSPRYKVAKRGQDVALRCDPISGHVSLFWYQQALGQGPEFLTYFQNEAQLDKSGLPSDRFFAERPEGSVSTLKIQRTQQEDSAVYLCASSPVFTGVGYTFGSGTRLTVV.

This clonotype was picked up a small number of times. The chain joins TRBV5-4 to TRBJ2-2; D is unclear. V was shortened by 6 bases and J by 4 bases, with 16 bases between the two germline ends. In germline, CDR1 is SGHNT, CDR2 YYREEE (reference sequence). This CDR3 has 15 amino acids. The DNA of the CDR3 is TGTGCCAGCACCTCCGGGCAACAGATCACCGGGGAGCTGTTTTTT. It is translated as CASTSGQQITGELFF.